This T cell receptor (beta chain) was sequenced for a study of blood T cell repertoires in COVID-19 (TCRdb year 2020). At the level of the whole study: Samples covering the acute and convalescent phases of COVID-19 were provided by collaborators in the United States, Italy and Spain. The material from the prospective study consisted of cDNA or gDNA derived from T cells, B-cell-depleted T cells, or PBMCs. The dataset comprised deeply sampled blood TCRbeta repertoires from subjects exposed to, actively infected with, or recovered from COVID-19. The repertoires were made available in a free public database intended to serve as a resource for research on the immune response to SARS-CoV-2. The samples were drawn from the first 160 participants of the ongoing ImmuneRACE study and from 1,254 subjects provided by 6 global collaborators. A de-identified subject ID, COVID-19 status, age in years and sex were almost always included in the sample metadata. Where available, HLA class I and class II types were obtained from metadata supplied by the sample provider rather than from assay-based typing. General findings and caveats noted by the study authors: The amount of clinical and demographic metadata varied by source and participant and was provided uncurated.

About this clone: Its recognized antigen is unknown. Per-base quality was not reported, and no clone a single base away is much larger than it.

Each collaborating institution followed its own protocols to collect whole blood in K2EDTA tubes. For TCRbeta analysis, collaborators shipped samples in one of three forms: frozen whole blood, isolated PBMCs, or DNA extracted from either of those sample types. The immunoSEQ Assay, a bias-controlled multiplex PCR, was used to amplify TCRbeta CDR3 regions from genomic DNA. The authors processed their data as follows. The number of nucleated cells in each sample was estimated from the amplification of reference gene primers within the assay. To quantify the absolute abundance of each unique TCRbeta CDR3 rearrangement, sequence reads were collapsed and filtered. Productive Simpson clonality was computed per sample as the square root of Simpson's diversity index over productive rearrangements. The table comes from immuneACCESS by way of TCRdb, which keeps in-frame sequences with V and J called. Part of the clones is missing from these tables; in studies checked, under half for an unresolved V gene and the rest for unknown reasons. The V and J calls and clone size were taken over from that table, and D and trimming were inferred from the DNA. Present in this sample are some 43,000 clones, around 90% of which were seen just once. Roughly 15% of the sample is taken by the ten largest.

This clonotype was sampled from a man in his fifties or sixties with active COVID-19. Specimen: peripheral blood.

The CDR3 in this case is CASAGLGTYEQYF. The base sequence is TGTGCCAGTGCGGGACTAGGGACCTACGAGCAGTACTTC. The chain is made from TRBV19 and TRBJ2-7; 8 nucleotides in the junction match TRBD2. Trimmed from V: 8 bases; trimmed from J: 2 bases; junction bases lacking a gene match: 5. From a lookup of the germline V gene (reference sequence), CDR1 and CDR2 are LNHDA and SQIVND. The CDR3, from cysteine to phenylalanine, totals 13 residues. Only the CDR3 DNA is retained, 39 bases long and in frame from the first base. The full variable domain, with segments outside the CDR3 supplied by the reference TRBV19 and TRBJ2-7 proteins, appears as DGGITQSPKYLFRKEGQNVTLSCEQNLNHDAMYWYRQDPGQGLRLIYYSQIVNDFQKGDIAEGYSVSREKKESFPLTVTSAQKNPTAFYLCASAGLGTYEQYFGPGTRLTVT.